This T cell receptor beta chain appears in the sequencing data of a study of CD8 T cells in ankylosing spondylitis. Study-level findings and limits: For ankylosing spondylitis blood, a TCR beta motif of seven to nine highly homologous variants appeared characteristic.

With respect to this clonotype: Antigen specificity is unknown.

Each TCR beta library was made by quantitative 5'-RACE that incorporated molecular barcodes. TCRdb fed the 5' RACE reads into MiXCR, producing one record per CDR3 protein. The sample holds 380,000 or so distinct CDR3 sequences, around 20% seen once. V was clipped by 4 bases and J by 0 bases, with 16 bases between them. The length of the CDR3 is 16 residues. Germline CDR1 and CDR2: SGHAT and FQNNGV. Sample: blood, either unsorted or a sorted T cell fraction (not recorded which). This clonotype was sampled from a male donor with ankylosing spondylitis or in good health (not recorded which). This chain links TRBV11-2 with TRBJ2-7; D perhaps matches TRBD1 (6 bases). CDR3 in DNA: TGTGCCAGCAGCTGGGACATTCCTGAAAGCTCCTACGAGCAGTACTTC. Amino acids: CASSWDIPESSYEQYF.